This paragraph reports one T cell receptor (beta chain). This sample stems from a study of blood T cell repertoires in COVID-19. Sequencing was performed with immunoSEQ multiplex PCR; in TCRdb, only in-frame clones are kept and a portion is missing. The sample consists of 95,000 to 150,000 clones, roughly 78% of them appearing once. CDR3 length equals 15 residues. Germline values: CDR1 MDHEN, CDR2 SYDVKM. V was shortened by 5 bases and J by 0 bases, with 13 bases between the two germline ends. V usage is TRBV28 and J usage is TRBJ1-2; no firm D call. The sequence was obtained from a man between 60 and 70 years old with active or convalescent COVID-19. Sequencing was performed on peripheral blood. CDR3 DNA: TGTGCCAGCAGTCTGAGGAGGGTCACTAACTATGGCTACACCTTC. Its protein product is CASSLRRVTNYGYTF.